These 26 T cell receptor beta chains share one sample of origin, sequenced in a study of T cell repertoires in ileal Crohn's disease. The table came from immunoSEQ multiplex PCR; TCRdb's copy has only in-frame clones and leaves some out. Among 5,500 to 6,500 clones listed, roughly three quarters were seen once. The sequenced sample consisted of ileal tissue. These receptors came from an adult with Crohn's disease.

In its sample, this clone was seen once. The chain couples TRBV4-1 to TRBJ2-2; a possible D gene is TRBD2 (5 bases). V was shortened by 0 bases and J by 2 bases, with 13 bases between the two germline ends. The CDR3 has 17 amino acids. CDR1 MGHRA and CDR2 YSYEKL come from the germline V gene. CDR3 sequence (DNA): TGCGCCAGCAGCCAAGAGACTACTCTCCGAAACACCGGGGAGCTGTTTTTT. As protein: CASSQETTLRNTGELFF.

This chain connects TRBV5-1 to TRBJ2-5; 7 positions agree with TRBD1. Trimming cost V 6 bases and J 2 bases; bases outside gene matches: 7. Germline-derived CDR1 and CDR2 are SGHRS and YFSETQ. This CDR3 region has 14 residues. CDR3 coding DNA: TGCGCCAGCACCCCGACAGGGTGGCAAGAGACCCAGTACTTC. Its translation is CASTPTGWQETQYF.

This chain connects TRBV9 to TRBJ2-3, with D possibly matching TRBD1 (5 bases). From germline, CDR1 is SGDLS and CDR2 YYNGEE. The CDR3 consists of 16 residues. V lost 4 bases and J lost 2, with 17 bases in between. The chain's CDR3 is CASSPLGHPNTDTQYF. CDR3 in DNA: TGTGCCAGCAGCCCTCTCGGACACCCTAACACAGATACGCAGTATTTT.

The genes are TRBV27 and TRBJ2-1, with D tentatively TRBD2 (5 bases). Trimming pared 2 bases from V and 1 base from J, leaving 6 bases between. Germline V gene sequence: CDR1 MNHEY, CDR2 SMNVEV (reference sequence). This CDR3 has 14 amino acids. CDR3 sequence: CASSLAGSYNEQFF. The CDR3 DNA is TGTGCCAGCAGTTTAGCGGGTTCCTACAATGAGCAGTTCTTC.

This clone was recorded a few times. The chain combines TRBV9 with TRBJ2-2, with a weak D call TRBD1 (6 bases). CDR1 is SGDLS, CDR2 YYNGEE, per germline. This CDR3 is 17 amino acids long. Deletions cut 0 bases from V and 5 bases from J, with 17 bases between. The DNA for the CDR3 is TGTGCCAGCAGCGTAGATTTTCGGAACAGGGCTACCGGGGAGCTGTTTTTT. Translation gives CASSVDFRNRATGELFF.

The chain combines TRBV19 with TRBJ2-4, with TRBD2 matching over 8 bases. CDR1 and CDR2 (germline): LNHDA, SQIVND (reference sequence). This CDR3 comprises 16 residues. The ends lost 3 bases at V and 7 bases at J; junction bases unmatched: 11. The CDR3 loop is CASSIYTSGSGNIQYF. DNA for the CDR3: TGTGCCAGTAGTATCTATACAAGCGGGAGTGGGAACATTCAGTACTTC.

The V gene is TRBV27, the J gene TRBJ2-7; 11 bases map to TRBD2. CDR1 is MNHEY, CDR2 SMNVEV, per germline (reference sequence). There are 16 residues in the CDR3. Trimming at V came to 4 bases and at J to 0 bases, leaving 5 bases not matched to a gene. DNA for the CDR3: TGTGCCAGCAGTTCCGAGACTAGCGGGGTCTCCTACGAGCAGTACTTC. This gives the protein CASSSETSGVSYEQYF.

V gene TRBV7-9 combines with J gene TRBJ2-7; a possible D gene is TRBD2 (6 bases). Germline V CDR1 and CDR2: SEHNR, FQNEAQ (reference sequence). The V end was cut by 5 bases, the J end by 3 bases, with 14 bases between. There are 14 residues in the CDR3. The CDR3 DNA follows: TGTGCCAGCAGCACAAGCGGAGGGAGCTACGAGCAGTACTTC. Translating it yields CASSTSGGSYEQYF. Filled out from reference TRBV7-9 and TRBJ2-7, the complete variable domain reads DTGVSQNPRHKITKRGQNVTFRCDPISEHNRLYWYRQTLGQGPEFLTYFQNEAQLEKSRLLSDRFSAERPKGSFSTLEIQRTEQGDSAMYLCASSTSGGSYEQYFGPGTRLTVT.

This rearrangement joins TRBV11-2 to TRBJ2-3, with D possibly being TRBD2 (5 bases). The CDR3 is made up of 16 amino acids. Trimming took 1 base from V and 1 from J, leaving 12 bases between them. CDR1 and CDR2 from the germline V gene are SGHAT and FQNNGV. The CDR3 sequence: CASSLGLLAGTDTQYF. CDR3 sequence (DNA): TGTGCCAGCAGCTTAGGGCTCCTAGCTGGCACAGATACGCAGTATTTT.

CDR3 sequence (DNA): TGTGCCAGCAGTGGCGGGACAGGGGGCGACGAGCAGTACTTC. Protein: CASSGGTGGDEQYF. This rearrangement joins TRBV6-1 to TRBJ2-7; 12 bases are a match to TRBD1. CDR3 length: 14 amino acids. The J segment lost 5 bases and the V segment lost 4 bases, leaving 3 bases of the junction unmatched. CDR1 and CDR2 (germline): MNHNS, SASEGT.

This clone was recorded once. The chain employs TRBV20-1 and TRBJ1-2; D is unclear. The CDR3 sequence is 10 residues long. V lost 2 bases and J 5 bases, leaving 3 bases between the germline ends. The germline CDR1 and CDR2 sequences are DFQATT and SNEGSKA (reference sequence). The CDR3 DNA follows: TGCAGTGCTAGACCTTATGGCTACACCTTC. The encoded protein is CSARPYGYTF.

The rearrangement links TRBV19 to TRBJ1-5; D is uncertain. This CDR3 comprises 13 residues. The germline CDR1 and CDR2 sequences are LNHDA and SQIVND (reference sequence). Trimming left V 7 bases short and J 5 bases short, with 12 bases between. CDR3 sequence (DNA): TGTGCCAGTAATCGAGGGCTGGATCAGCCCCAGCATTTT. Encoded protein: CASNRGLDQPQHF. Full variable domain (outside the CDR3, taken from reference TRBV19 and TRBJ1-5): DGGITQSPKYLFRKEGQNVTLSCEQNLNHDAMYWYRQDPGQGLRLIYYSQIVNDFQKGDIAEGYSVSREKKESFPLTVTSAQKNPTAFYLCASNRGLDQPQHFGDGTRLSIL.

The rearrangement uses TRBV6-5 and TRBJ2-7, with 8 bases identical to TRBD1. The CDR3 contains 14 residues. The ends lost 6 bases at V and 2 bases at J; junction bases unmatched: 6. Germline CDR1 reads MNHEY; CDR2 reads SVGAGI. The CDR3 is CASSMDRAPYEQYF. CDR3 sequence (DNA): TGTGCCAGCAGCATGGACAGGGCCCCCTACGAGCAGTACTTC.

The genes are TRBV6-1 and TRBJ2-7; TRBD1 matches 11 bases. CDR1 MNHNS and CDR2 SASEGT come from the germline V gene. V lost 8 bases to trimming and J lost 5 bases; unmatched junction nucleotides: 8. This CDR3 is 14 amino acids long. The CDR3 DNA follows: TGTGCCAGCGCCCTTGGACAGGGGGCAGACGAGCAGTACTTC. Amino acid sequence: CASALGQGADEQYF.

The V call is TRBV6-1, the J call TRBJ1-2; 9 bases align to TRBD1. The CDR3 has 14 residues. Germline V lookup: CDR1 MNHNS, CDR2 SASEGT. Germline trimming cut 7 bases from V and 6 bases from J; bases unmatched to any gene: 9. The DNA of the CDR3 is TGTGCCAGCACTATACAGGGGGCAACCCATGGCTACACCTTC. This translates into CASTIQGATHGYTF.

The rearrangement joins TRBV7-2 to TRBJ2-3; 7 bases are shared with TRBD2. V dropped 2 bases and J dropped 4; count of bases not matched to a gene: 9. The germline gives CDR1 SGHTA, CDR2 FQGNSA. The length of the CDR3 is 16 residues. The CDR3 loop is CASSLQSGTMADTQYF. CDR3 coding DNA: TGTGCCAGCAGCTTACAAAGCGGGACGATGGCAGATACGCAGTATTTT.

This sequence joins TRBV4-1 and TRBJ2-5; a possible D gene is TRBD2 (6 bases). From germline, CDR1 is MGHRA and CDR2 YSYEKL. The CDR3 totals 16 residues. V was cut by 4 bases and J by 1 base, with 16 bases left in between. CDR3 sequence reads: CASSRISGLPQETQYF. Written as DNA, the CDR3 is TGCGCCAGCAGCCGAATATCGGGACTGCCCCAAGAGACCCAGTACTTC.

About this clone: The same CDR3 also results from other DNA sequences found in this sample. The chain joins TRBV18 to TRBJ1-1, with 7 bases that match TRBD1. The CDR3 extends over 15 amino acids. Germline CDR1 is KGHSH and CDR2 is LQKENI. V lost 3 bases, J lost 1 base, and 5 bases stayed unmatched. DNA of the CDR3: TGTGCCAGCTCACCTGGGGGACAGAGGAACACTGAAGCTTTCTTT. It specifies CASSPGGQRNTEAFF. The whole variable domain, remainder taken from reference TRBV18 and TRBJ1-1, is NAGVMQNPRHLVRRRGQEARLRCSPMKGHSHVYWYRQLPEEGLKFMVYLQKENIIDESGMPKERFSAEFPKEGPSILRIQQVVRGDSAAYFCASSPGGQRNTEAFFGQGTRLTVV.

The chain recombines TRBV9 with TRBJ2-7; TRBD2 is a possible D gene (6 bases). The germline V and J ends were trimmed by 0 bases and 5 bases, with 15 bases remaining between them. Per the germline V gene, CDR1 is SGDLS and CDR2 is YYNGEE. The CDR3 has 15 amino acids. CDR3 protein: CASSVGRGKLDEQYF. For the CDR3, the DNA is TGTGCCAGCAGCGTAGGCCGGGGGAAACTGGACGAGCAGTACTTC.

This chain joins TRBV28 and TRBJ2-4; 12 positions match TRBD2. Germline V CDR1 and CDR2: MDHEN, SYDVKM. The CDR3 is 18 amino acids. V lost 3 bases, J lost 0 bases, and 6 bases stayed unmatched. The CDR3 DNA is TGTGCCAGCAGTTTGAGGACTAGCGGGATGCTAGCCAAAAACATTCAGTACTTC. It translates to CASSLRTSGMLAKNIQYF.

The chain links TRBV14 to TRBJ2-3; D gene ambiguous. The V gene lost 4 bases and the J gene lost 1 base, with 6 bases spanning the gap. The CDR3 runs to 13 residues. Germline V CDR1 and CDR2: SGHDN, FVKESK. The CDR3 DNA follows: TGTGCCAGCAGCCTCGCAGGCACAGATACGCAGTATTTT. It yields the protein CASSLAGTDTQYF.

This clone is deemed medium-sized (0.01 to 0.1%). The CDR3 is CASSPSFGNQPQHF. The CDR3 DNA reads as TGCGCCAGCAGCCCCTCCTTTGGCAATCAGCCCCAGCATTTT. The chain is built from TRBV4-1 and TRBJ1-5; D is undetermined. The CDR3 covers 14 residues. Germline values: CDR1 MGHRA, CDR2 YSYEKL. V gave up 4 bases and J gave up 2 bases, with 9 bases separating them.

The CDR3 nucleotides are TGTGCCAGCACGAGACAGGGCGATCAGCCCCAGCATTTT. This sequence encodes CASTRQGDQPQHF. V and J are TRBV6-1 and TRBJ1-5; 7 bases line up with TRBD1. Trimming at V came to 7 bases and at J to 5 bases, leaving 5 bases not matched to a gene. The CDR3 spans 13 residues. CDR1 is MNHNS and CDR2 is SASEGT in the germline V gene.

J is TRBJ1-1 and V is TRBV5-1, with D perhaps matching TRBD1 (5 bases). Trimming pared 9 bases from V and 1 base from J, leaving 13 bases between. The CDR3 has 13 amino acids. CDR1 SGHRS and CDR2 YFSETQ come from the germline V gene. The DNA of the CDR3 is TGCGCCATGAAAGGGGCGAAGAACACTGAAGCTTTCTTT. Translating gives CAMKGAKNTEAFF.

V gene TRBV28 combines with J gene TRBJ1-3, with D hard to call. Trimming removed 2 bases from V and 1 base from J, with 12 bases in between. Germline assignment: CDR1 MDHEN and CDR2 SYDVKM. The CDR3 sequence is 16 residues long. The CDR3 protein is CASSLGPGVSGNTIYF. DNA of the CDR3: TGTGCCAGCAGTTTAGGCCCCGGGGTATCTGGAAACACCATATATTTT.

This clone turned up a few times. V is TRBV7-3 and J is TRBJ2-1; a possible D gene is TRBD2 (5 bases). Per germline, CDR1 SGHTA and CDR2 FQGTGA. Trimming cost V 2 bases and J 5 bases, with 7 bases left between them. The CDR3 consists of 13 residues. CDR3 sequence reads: CASSLLTNNEQFF. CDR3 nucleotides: TGTGCCAGCAGCTTACTGACTAACAATGAGCAGTTCTTC.